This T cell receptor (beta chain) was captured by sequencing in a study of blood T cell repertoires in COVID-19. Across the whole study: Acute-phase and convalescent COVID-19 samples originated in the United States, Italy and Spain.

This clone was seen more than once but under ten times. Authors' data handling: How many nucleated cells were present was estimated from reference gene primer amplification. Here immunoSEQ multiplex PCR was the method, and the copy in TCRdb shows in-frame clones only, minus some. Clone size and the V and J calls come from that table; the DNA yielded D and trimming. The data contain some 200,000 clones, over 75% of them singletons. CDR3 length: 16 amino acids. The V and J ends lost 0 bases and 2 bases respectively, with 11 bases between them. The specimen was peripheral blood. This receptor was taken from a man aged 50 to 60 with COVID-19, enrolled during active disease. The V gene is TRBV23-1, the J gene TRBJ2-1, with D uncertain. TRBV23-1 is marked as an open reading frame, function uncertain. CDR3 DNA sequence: TGCGCCAGCAGTCAATCGTACAGAGTCGCCTACAATGAGCAGTTCTTC. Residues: CASSQSYRVAYNEQFF.